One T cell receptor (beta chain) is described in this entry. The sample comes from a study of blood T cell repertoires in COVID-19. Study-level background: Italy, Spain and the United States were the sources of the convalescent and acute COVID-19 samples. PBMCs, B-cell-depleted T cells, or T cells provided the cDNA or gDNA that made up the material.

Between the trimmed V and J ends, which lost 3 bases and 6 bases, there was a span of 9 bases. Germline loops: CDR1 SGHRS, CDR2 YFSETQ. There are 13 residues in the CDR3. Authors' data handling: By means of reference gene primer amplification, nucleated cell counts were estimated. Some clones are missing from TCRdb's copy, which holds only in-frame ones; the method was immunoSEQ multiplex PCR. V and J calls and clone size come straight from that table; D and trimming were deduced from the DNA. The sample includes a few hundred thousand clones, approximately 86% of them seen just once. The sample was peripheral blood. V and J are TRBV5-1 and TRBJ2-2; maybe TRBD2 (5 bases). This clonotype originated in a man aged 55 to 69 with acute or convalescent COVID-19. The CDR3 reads CASSSDFAGELFF. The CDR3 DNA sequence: TGCGCCAGCAGCTCGGACTTCGCCGGGGAGCTGTTTTTT. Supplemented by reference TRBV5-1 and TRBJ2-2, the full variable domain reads KAGVTQTPRYLIKTRGQQVTLSCSPISGHRSVSWYQQTPGQGLQFLFEYFSETQRNKGNFPGRFSGRQFSNSRSEMNVSTLELGDSALYLCASSSDFAGELFFGEGSRLTVL.